This passage covers 14 T cell receptor beta chains from one sample sequenced in a study of T cell responses to AZD1222 COVID-19 vaccine (dated by TCRdb to the early 2020s). Library generation was performed with the immunoSEQ multiplex PCR assay. TCRdb carries this immuneACCESS record with in-frame sequences only. Its versions omit some clonotypes, under half of them owing to an unresolved V gene in the studies checked, with the rest unexplained. Here the sample has about 160,000 clones; 94% occur a single time. In total, the top ten clones hold over 4.5% of the sample. In light of the paper, this sample's time point label describes: about 28 days (+/-7) after the second vaccine dose. Material: peripheral blood, obtained 28 days after the second AZD1222 dose. Receptors originate from an adult who received the AZD1222 COVID-19 vaccine.

The chain couples TRBV2 to TRBJ2-3; D might be TRBD1 (6 bases). V lost 8 bases and J lost 1, with 25 bases in between. The CDR3 covers 18 residues. Germline V gives CDR1 SNHLY, CDR2 FYNNEI. In DNA form, the CDR3 reads TGTGCCAGCGAGACCCCGAGACAGGCCTCCAGGGGCACAGATACGCAGTATTTT. It yields the protein CASETPRQASRGTDTQYF. The full variable domain, its missing parts supplied by reference TRBV2 and TRBJ2-3, is EPEVTQTPSHQVTQMGQEVILRCVPISNHLYFYWYRQILGQKVEFLVSFYNNEISEKSEIFDDQFSVERPDGSNFTLKIRSTKLEDSAMYFCASETPRQASRGTDTQYFGPGTRLTVL.

This chain connects TRBV27 to TRBJ1-1; perhaps TRBD1 as D (5 bases). This CDR3 region has 14 residues. From germline, CDR1 is MNHEY and CDR2 SMNVEV (reference sequence). V shed 4 bases and J shed 1 base, with 10 bases lying between them. CDR3 in amino acids: CASSWEGTNTEAFF. The DNA of the CDR3 is TGTGCCAGCAGTTGGGAGGGGACGAACACTGAAGCTTTCTTT.

The V gene is TRBV4-2, the J gene TRBJ1-4, with D perhaps matching TRBD1 (5 bases). V was shortened by 4 bases and J by 10 bases, with 16 bases between the two germline ends. This CDR3 has 14 amino acids. Germline-derived CDR1 and CDR2 are LGHNA and YNFKEQ. CDR3 coding DNA: TGTGCCAGCAGCCTCGAGGGGACGGCCGGAAAACTGTTTTTT. Translated: CASSLEGTAGKLFF.

The rearrangement uses TRBV9 and TRBJ2-3, with D perhaps TRBD2 (6 bases). CDR3 size: 15 residues. V gave up 2 bases and J gave up 0 bases, with 10 bases separating them. Germline-derived CDR1 and CDR2 are SGDLS and YYNGEE. As DNA, the CDR3 is TGTGCCAGCAGCGTGGGGGACTTTAGCACAGATACGCAGTATTTT. Translated, it gives CASSVGDFSTDTQYF. Together with reference TRBV9 and TRBJ2-3, the CDR3 gives the full variable domain: DSGVTQTPKHLITATGQRVTLRCSPRSGDLSVYWYQQSLDQGLQFLIQYYNGEERAKGNILERFSAQQFPDLHSELNLSSLELGDSALYFCASSVGDFSTDTQYFGPGTRLTVL.

This sequence joins TRBV10-1 and TRBJ2-3, with TRBD2 matching 15 bases. The CDR3 spans 16 residues. V trimming: 4 bases; J trimming: 4 bases; junction bases outside the gene matches: 3. Germline V lookup: CDR1 WNHNN, CDR2 SYGVQD (reference sequence). CDR3 nucleotides: TGCGCCAGCAGTGGGACTAGCGGGAGGGCCCCAGATACGCAGTATTTT. Translation gives CASSGTSGRAPDTQYF.

V usage is TRBV2 and J usage is TRBJ1-1; TRBD1 agrees at 9 bases. J lost 10 bases, V lost 6 bases, and 3 bases had no gene match. From germline, CDR1 is SNHLY and CDR2 FYNNEI. This CDR3 region has 11 residues. CDR3: CASSEGQGAFF. The CDR3 bases are TGTGCCAGCAGCGAGGGACAGGGAGCTTTCTTT.

The chain has TRBV7-3 and TRBJ1-2; 9 positions agree with TRBD1. CDR1 and CDR2 from the germline V gene are SGHTA and FQGTGA. This CDR3 has 14 residues. V shed 5 bases, J shed 8 bases, and the junction held 9 bases outside the gene matches. In nucleotides, the CDR3 is TGTGCCAGCAGCGGAGGGGACAGGGTGAGCGGCTACACCTTC. Protein sequence: CASSGGDRVSGYTF.

The V gene is TRBV15, the J gene TRBJ2-1; either TRBD1 or TRBD2 may fit D (5 bases each). Germline lookup yields CDR1 LNHNV and CDR2 YYDKDF (reference sequence). Trimming took off 3 bases at V and 0 bases at J, with 12 bases between the two ends. There are 16 residues in the CDR3. The CDR3 loop reads CATSSSGAHSYNEQFF. CDR3 nucleotides: TGTGCCACCAGCAGCTCCGGGGCTCACTCCTACAATGAGCAGTTCTTC.

This clone was found once. This rearrangement joins TRBV18 to TRBJ1-1; TRBD1 is a possible D gene (5 bases). Per the germline V gene, CDR1 is KGHSH and CDR2 is LQKENI. This CDR3 spans 14 amino acids. V dropped 6 bases and J dropped 1 base, with 12 bases sitting between them. The CDR3: CASSQQTGNTEAFF. The CDR3 region has the DNA TGTGCCAGCTCCCAACAAACAGGGAACACTGAAGCTTTCTTT.

V gene TRBV11-2 combines with J gene TRBJ2-7; TRBD2 matches at 14 bases. The junction had 13 bases not matched to a gene; V was cut back by 4 bases and J by 2 bases. CDR3 length: 19 amino acids. The germline V gene encodes CDR1 SGHAT and CDR2 FQNNGV. The CDR3 loop is CASSSRPGTSGSTPYEQYF. CDR3 nucleotides: TGTGCCAGCAGCTCCCGTCCCGGGACTAGCGGGAGTACCCCCTACGAGCAGTACTTC.

This clone was recorded only once. The rearrangement uses TRBV29-1 and TRBJ2-3; 7 nucleotides agree with TRBD1. V gave up 5 bases and J gave up 1 base; unmatched junction bases: 18. The CDR3 covers 18 residues. Germline V CDR1 and CDR2: SQVTM, ANQGSEA. The CDR3 bases are TGCAGCGTTATGGCGAAGCACCCAGGGGGTGAACGCACAGATACGCAGTATTTT. It translates to CSVMAKHPGGERTDTQYF.

This sequence joins TRBV28 and TRBJ1-2; the match to TRBD1 covers 7 bases. V trimming: 6 bases; J trimming: 4 bases; junction bases outside the gene matches: 8. The CDR3 covers 14 residues. Looked up from germline, CDR1 is MDHEN and CDR2 is SYDVKM. DNA of the CDR3: TGTGCCAGCAGAACACAGGGGACTCTCTATGGCTACACCTTC. This gives the protein CASRTQGTLYGYTF.

V is TRBV6-1 and J is TRBJ1-2; 11 bases are a match to TRBD1. V shed 3 bases, J shed 6 bases, and the junction held 6 bases outside the gene matches. CDR1 is MNHNS and CDR2 is SASEGT in the germline V gene. This CDR3 has 15 amino acids. The CDR3 region is CASSDRTGGADGYTF. In DNA, the CDR3 is TGTGCCAGCAGTGATAGGACAGGGGGCGCGGATGGCTACACCTTC.

The V and J genes are TRBV24-1 and TRBJ1-5, with D perhaps matching TRBD1 (6 bases). Germline CDR1 KGHDR, CDR2 SFDVKD. V was trimmed by 5 bases and J by 6 bases, leaving 13 bases between them. The CDR3 extends over 14 amino acids. CDR3: CATSARTDGQPQHF. Written as DNA, the CDR3 is TGTGCCACCAGTGCTAGGACAGACGGTCAGCCCCAGCATTTT.